The TCR beta chain under discussion was sequenced for a study of CD8 T cells in ankylosing spondylitis. One entry per CDR3 protein, called by TCRdb with MiXCR from the 5' RACE reads. The sample lists 750,000 to 850,000 distinct CDR3 sequences, about 10% occurring once. Findings and limits, study-wide: Both synovial fluid and blood in reactive arthritis had previously been reported to carry some motif variants. Disease-linked clones reportedly concentrated significantly in matched ankylosing spondylitis synovial fluid. Disease-linked clones were found to be CD8+ and relatively rare in peripheral blood. It appeared that ankylosing spondylitis blood was characterized by a TCR beta motif of several highly homologous variants.

V was clipped by 5 bases and J by 4 bases, with 17 bases between them. Germline-derived CDR1 and CDR2 are DFQATT and SNEGSKA (reference sequence). This CDR3 comprises 14 residues. This clonotype was observed at least ten times. As yet, its antigen is unknown. Material for sequencing was blood, either unsorted or a sorted T cell fraction (not recorded which). The V gene is TRBV20-1, the J gene TRBJ1-1, with D maybe TRBD1 (6 bases). The origin of this receptor is a male donor with ankylosing spondylitis. Written as DNA, the CDR3 is TGCAGTGCTGGAACAGGGATGACAGGCACTGAAGCTTTCTTT. This encodes CSAGTGMTGTEAFF.